This record covers a single TCR beta chain. This entry is derived from a study of control samples from healthy donors and cancer patients. Germline-derived CDR1 and CDR2 are SQVTM and ANQGSEA. J lost 2 bases, V lost 8 bases, and 17 bases had no gene match. The CDR3 consists of 16 residues. The data were produced by immunoSEQ multiplex PCR, yet TCRdb's version contains in-frame clones alone and is incomplete. The sample yields over 100,000 clones, roughly 88% seen once. This chain connects TRBV29-1 to TRBJ2-7; 8 bases fit TRBD1. Sample: blood. This sequence was found in a man in his forties in good health. In DNA, the CDR3 is TGCAGCCTCCTGGACAGGGCCAAGAACCCAGCCTACGAGCAGTACTTC. Translating gives CSLLDRAKNPAYEQYF.